This T cell receptor (beta chain) stems from a study of blood T cell repertoires in COVID-19. Across the whole study: Whether acute or convalescent, the COVID-19 samples came from the United States, Italy and Spain. The analysed material was cDNA or gDNA that came from T cells, B-cell-depleted T cells, or PBMCs.

Original data processing: The authors estimated nucleated cell counts from reference gene primer amplification. Sequencing used immunoSEQ multiplex PCR; TCRdb keeps in-frame clones, though not all of them. That table furnishes V, J and clone size, whereas the DNA furnished D and trimming. This table holds tens of thousands of clones, about nine tenths found once. Germline V CDR1 and CDR2: LNHDA, SQIVND (reference sequence). Trimming pared 0 bases from V and 4 bases from J, leaving 16 bases between. This CDR3 comprises 17 residues. Input material: peripheral blood. V gene TRBV19 combines with J gene TRBJ1-5, with a possible D match to TRBD1 (6 bases). The clonotype originates from a man aged 40-49 years with acute or convalescent COVID-19. CDR3 sequence reads: CASSIDRPGRGNQPQHF. The CDR3, as DNA: TGTGCCAGTAGTATAGATCGGCCAGGGAGGGGGAATCAGCCCCAGCATTTT.